Each of the 22 T cell receptor beta chains below was sequenced from the same sample in a study of Graves' ophthalmopathy and Graves' hyperthyroidism. From RNA, the CDR3 regions of TCR beta chains were amplified and sequenced. The authors performed first-round RT-PCR with HTBI primers and then a second-round multiplex PCR. A single record per CDR3 protein comes from TCRdb applying MiXCR to the multiplex PCR reads. Of over 150,000 distinct CDR3 sequences in the sample, over 35% are singletons; the top ten hold 4.5% to 6%. The specimen was peripheral blood. The receptors shown here come from a woman aged 40 to 50 with Graves' ophthalmopathy.

This clonotype was counted many times. V gene TRBV7-3 combines with J gene TRBJ1-1; 7 bases align to TRBD1. The CDR3 is 13 residues long. J was trimmed by 8 bases and V by 5 bases; bases with no gene match: 8. Germline CDR1 SGHTA, CDR2 FQGTGA. The DNA of the CDR3 is TGTGCCAGCAGCAAGCAGGGGGATACCGAAGCTTTCTTT. It translates to CASSKQGDTEAFF.

The V gene is TRBV6-1, the J gene TRBJ2-7; the match to TRBD1 covers 7 bases. J gave up 2 bases and V 6 bases, and 7 bases lay outside the gene matches. Germline CDR1 reads MNHNS; CDR2 reads SASEGT. This CDR3 region has 14 residues. The CDR3 spells CASRGTETTYEQYF. CDR3 nucleotide sequence: TGTGCCAGCAGGGGGACAGAGACCACCTACGAGCAGTACTTC.

Points on this clonotype: The junction shows a germline mismatch at one end, possibly a read error. The rearrangement joins TRBV12-3 or TRBV12-4 to TRBJ2-5, with 11 bases lining up with TRBD2. This CDR3 is built from 15 residues. CDR3 residues: CASRGLAERGETRYF. CDR3 nucleotides: TGTGCCAGCAGGGGACTAGCGGAAAGAGGAGAGACCCGGTACTTC.

The table lists this clonotype with many counts. This sequence joins TRBV2 and TRBJ1-2; D unresolved. This CDR3 is built from 11 residues. V lost 4 bases and J 6 bases, leaving 6 bases between the germline ends. Germline V gene lookup returns CDR1 SNHLY and CDR2 FYNNEI. The CDR3 here is CASSVGHGYTF. The CDR3 coding sequence is TGTGCCAGCAGTGTTGGGCATGGCTACACCTTC.

This clonotype has at least ten counts. The CDR3 coding sequence is TGCGCCAGCAGCCAAGTAAGGGGTGGAGGTGGCTACACCTTC. Its protein is CASSQVRGGGGYTF. The chain links TRBV4-1 to TRBJ1-2; weak D call: TRBD1 (5 bases). Deletions cut 1 base from V and 7 bases from J, with 13 bases between. The CDR3 spans 14 residues. CDR1 MGHRA and CDR2 YSYEKL come from the germline V gene.

This clonotype occurred many times. This sequence joins TRBV12-3 or TRBV12-4 and TRBJ1-1, with a tentative D call TRBD1 (5 bases). The CDR3 covers 14 residues. The V gene lost 5 bases and the J gene lost 0 bases, with 10 bases spanning the gap. The CDR3 bases are TGTGCCAGCAGTCGACAGCTCATGAACACTGAAGCTTTCTTT. Its protein product is CASSRQLMNTEAFF.

This clonotype was counted many times. V and J are TRBV2 and TRBJ2-6; D is undetermined. The ends were cut back, 10 bases at V and 1 base at J, with 14 bases in the middle. CDR1 and CDR2 (germline): SNHLY, FYNNEI. CDR3 length: 15 amino acids. In nucleotides, the CDR3 is TGTGCCACCCCACGGTCCCAGTCTGGGGCCAACGTCCTGACTTTC. Protein product: CATPRSQSGANVLTF.

This chain joins TRBV12-3 or TRBV12-4 and TRBJ2-5; D is perhaps TRBD2 (5 bases). This CDR3 has 15 residues. V lost 6 bases, J lost 2 bases, and 16 bases lay in between. DNA for the CDR3: TGTGCCAGCAGCCAAGGGCGGACTGGACAAGAGACCCAGTACTTC. Residues: CASSQGRTGQETQYF.

The V call is TRBV12-3 or TRBV12-4, the J call TRBJ2-2; D might be TRBD1 (5 bases). V dropped 7 bases and J dropped 6 bases, with 9 bases sitting between them. The CDR3 sequence is 12 residues long. The CDR3 coding sequence is TGTGCCAGCATGGGGCCGGCCGGGGAGCTGTTTTTT. Protein: CASMGPAGELFF.

This clonotype was observed at least ten times. The chain combines TRBV10-3 with TRBJ1-6, with D maybe TRBD1 (5 bases). Trimming shortened V by 0 bases and J by 10 bases, and 13 bases separated the two germline ends. The CDR3 loop spans 15 amino acids. CDR1 is ENHRY, CDR2 SYGVKD, per germline. CDR3 sequence reads: CAISESGGVESPLHF. Written as DNA, the CDR3 is TGTGCCATCAGTGAGTCAGGAGGGGTTGAATCACCCCTCCACTTT.

This clonotype was detected ten times or more. Written as DNA, the CDR3 is TGCGCCAGCAGGATACTAGCGGACAGCTCCTACGAGCAGTACTTC. Its protein product is CASRILADSSYEQYF. The rearrangement uses TRBV5-1 and TRBJ2-7, with 8 bases that match TRBD2. The CDR3 is made up of 15 amino acids. Germline loops: CDR1 SGHRS, CDR2 YFSETQ. J gave up 0 bases and V 5 bases, and 7 bases lay outside the gene matches.

This clonotype was seen repeatedly, ten times or more. CDR3 DNA: TGTGCCAGTAGTACGTTCCGAAACATTCAGTACTTC. Translated: CASSTFRNIQYF. The genes are TRBV19 and TRBJ2-4; no reliable D call. Trimming took off 4 bases at V and 6 bases at J, with 7 bases between the two ends. CDR1 and CDR2 (germline): LNHDA, SQIVND (reference sequence). The CDR3 length is 12 residues.

J is TRBJ1-5 and V is TRBV2; possible D gene TRBD1, 5 bases. CDR1 is SNHLY, CDR2 FYNNEI, per germline. This CDR3 contains 15 residues. V lost 7 bases to trimming and J lost 0 bases, with 13 bases between them. CDR3 sequence (DNA): TGTGCCAGCACCGAGGGGAGCCTTAGCAATCAGCCCCAGCATTTT. Encoded protein: CASTEGSLSNQPQHF. The whole variable domain, remainder taken from reference TRBV2 and TRBJ1-5, is EPEVTQTPSHQVTQMGQEVILRCVPISNHLYFYWYRQILGQKVEFLVSFYNNEISEKSEIFDDQFSVERPDGSNFTLKIRSTKLEDSAMYFCASTEGSLSNQPQHFGDGTRLSIL.

This clonotype came up many times. V usage is TRBV5-1 and J usage is TRBJ2-7, with D possibly matching TRBD2 (5 bases). The CDR3 consists of 14 residues. The germline gives CDR1 SGHRS, CDR2 YFSETQ. The germline V and J ends were trimmed by 4 bases and 2 bases, with 13 bases remaining between them. CDR3 sequence (DNA): TGCGCCAGCAGCGCCCGGGATTTCCCCTACGAGCAGTACTTC. This sequence encodes CASSARDFPYEQYF. Variable domain in full (rest from reference TRBV5-1 and TRBJ2-7): KAGVTQTPRYLIKTRGQQVTLSCSPISGHRSVSWYQQTPGQGLQFLFEYFSETQRNKGNFPGRFSGRQFSNSRSEMNVSTLELGDSALYLCASSARDFPYEQYFGPGTRLTVT.

The chain recombines TRBV7-8 with TRBJ2-5, with 7 bases matching TRBD1. Per the germline V gene, CDR1 is SGHVS and CDR2 is FQNEAQ. Trimming removed 5 bases from V and 1 base from J; junction bases left unmatched: 10. This CDR3 is built from 16 residues. Here the CDR3 DNA reads TGTGCCAGCAGCCTAGGGAGAAACAGGGGCCAAGAGACCCAGTACTTC. Its protein is CASSLGRNRGQETQYF.

The chain has TRBV27 and TRBJ2-7, with D possibly TRBD1 on 5 matching bases. The CDR3 runs 13 residues. Trimming removed 8 bases at V and 3 bases at J, with 14 bases between. Germline V gives CDR1 MNHEY, CDR2 SMNVEV (reference sequence). The CDR3 DNA sequence: TGTGCCAGCCCTACGAGGACACTCTACGAGCAGTACTTC. Its protein is CASPTRTLYEQYF.

This clonotype appeared many times. V gene TRBV19 combines with J gene TRBJ1-1; possible D gene TRBD1, 5 bases. CDR3 size: 14 residues. Germline loops: CDR1 LNHDA, CDR2 SQIVND (reference sequence). V was clipped by 6 bases and J by 6 bases, with 17 bases between them. The CDR3 nucleotides are TGTGCCAGTAGCCTAGGCGGGGCGGGCGCTGAAGCTTTCTTT. Its protein is CASSLGGAGAEAFF.

At least ten counts were recorded for this clonotype. The rearrangement uses TRBV3-1 and TRBJ1-1, with TRBD1 identical over 11 bases. In germline, CDR1 is LGHDT, CDR2 YNNKEL (reference sequence). The CDR3 totals 17 residues. The V and J ends lost 4 bases and 4 bases, in that order; junction bases with no gene match: 11. The CDR3 DNA reads TGTGCCAGCAGCCGCCAGGGACAGGGGGTTTCGAGCACTGAAGCTTTCTTT. It encodes CASSRQGQGVSSTEAFF.

This clonotype was counted ten times or more. The chain uses TRBV2 and TRBJ1-3; maybe TRBD1 (6 bases). The CDR3 has 15 amino acids. V was cut by 5 bases and J by 2 bases, with 13 bases left in between. CDR1 and CDR2 from the germline V gene are SNHLY and FYNNEI. In DNA form, the CDR3 reads TGTGCCAGCAGTTCAATCAGGGGTGCTGGAAACACCATATATTTT. Its translation is CASSSIRGAGNTIYF.

In this sample, this clonotype turned up many times. The junction does not match germline at one end; this may be a read error. The chain recombines TRBV11-3 with TRBJ1-1, with D hard to call. This CDR3 region has 16 residues. Germline lookup yields CDR1 SGHNT and CDR2 YENEEA. For the CDR3, the DNA is TGTGCCAGCAGCTCGAGTCTCCAGGTCTTAAACACTGAAGCTTCCTTT. Its protein product is CASSSSLQVLNTEASF.

Many counts were recorded for this clonotype. The chain recombines TRBV20-1 with TRBJ1-2; no clear D gene. The CDR3 consists of 10 residues. The V and J ends lost 6 bases and 8 bases respectively, with 10 bases between them. Per the germline V gene, CDR1 is DFQATT and CDR2 is SNEGSKA (reference sequence). CDR3: CSAQDGGYTF. The CDR3 DNA reads as TGCAGTGCGCAAGACGGAGGCTACACCTTC.

This clonotype was detected many times. The chain joins TRBV6-5 to TRBJ1-5, with TRBD1 as a possible D gene (5 bases). The germline V gene encodes CDR1 MNHEY and CDR2 SVGAGI. The V gene lost 0 bases and the J gene lost 5 bases, with 5 bases spanning the gap. The CDR3 totals 13 residues. Here the CDR3 DNA reads TGTGCCAGCAGTTACTCGGGGGATCAGCCCCAGCATTTT. This translates into CASSYSGDQPQHF.